These 26 T cell receptor beta chains were sequenced from one sample in a study of blood T cell repertoires in COVID-19. Generated by immunoSEQ multiplex PCR, the TCRdb table keeps only in-frame clones and is missing some. The sample has around 100,000 clones; roughly nine tenths are singletons. Sequenced sample: peripheral blood. The receptors derive from a man aged 45-65 years with active COVID-19.

The chain recombines TRBV18 with TRBJ1-3; D unclear. Germline lookup yields CDR1 KGHSH and CDR2 LQKENI. The CDR3 spans 15 residues. V was pared by 4 bases and J by 3 bases, with 13 bases between. CDR3 nucleotides: TGTGCCAGCTCACGTGCCGAGGGAGGTGGAAACACCATATATTTT. Translating gives CASSRAEGGGNTIYF.

The gene calls are TRBV30 and TRBJ1-1, with D perhaps TRBD1 (5 bases). Between the trimmed V and J ends, which lost 5 bases and 5 bases, there was a span of 12 bases. This CDR3 region has 12 residues. From germline, CDR1 is GTSNPN and CDR2 SVGIG (reference sequence). This chain's CDR3 is CAWGRRTTEAFF. The CDR3 coding sequence is TGTGCCTGGGGTCGTCGGACAACTGAAGCTTTCTTT.

V is TRBV11-1 and J is TRBJ2-3; TRBD2 matches at 9 bases. Germline V lookup: CDR1 SGHAT, CDR2 FQDESV (reference sequence). There are 16 residues in the CDR3. Losses at the gene ends were 2 bases for V and 1 base for J; bases not matched to a gene: 4. The CDR3 reads CASSLLASGGTDTQYF. The CDR3 DNA reads TGTGCCAGCAGCTTACTCGCTAGCGGGGGCACAGATACGCAGTATTTT. The full variable domain, completed using reference TRBV11-1 and TRBJ2-3, is EAEVAQSPRYKITEKSQAVAFWCDPISGHATLYWYRQILGQGPELLVQFQDESVVDDSQLPKDRFSAERLKGVDSTLKIQPAELGDSAMYLCASSLLASGGTDTQYFGPGTRLTVL.

This rearrangement joins TRBV4-1 to TRBJ1-4, with D maybe TRBD1 (5 bases). With 0 bases removed from V and 8 bases from J, the gap between germline ends came to 13 bases. Germline loops: CDR1 MGHRA, CDR2 YSYEKL. The CDR3 has 15 amino acids. CDR3: CASSQDLGRSEKLFF. The CDR3, as DNA: TGCGCCAGCAGCCAAGATTTGGGGCGGTCGGAAAAACTGTTTTTT.

Note on this clone: One end of the junction is discordant with germline, which a read error may explain. The CDR3 reads CASSLGPPGAQYF. The CDR3 nucleotides read TGTGCCAGCAGCTTAGGACCCCCCGGGGCCCAGTACTTC. The V and J genes are TRBV12-3 or TRBV12-4 and TRBJ2-5, with a tentative D call TRBD2 (5 bases). This CDR3 is built from 13 residues.

The chain employs TRBV7-2 and TRBJ1-1; weak D call: TRBD1 (5 bases). Trimming stripped 8 bases from V and 5 bases from J, with 18 bases between. The CDR3 loop spans 14 amino acids. Looked up from germline, CDR1 is SGHTA and CDR2 is FQGNSA. The CDR3 spells CASGAPGLFTEAFF. CDR3 nucleotides: TGTGCCAGCGGCGCTCCGGGACTTTTTACTGAAGCTTTCTTT.

This clone was counted a few times. V gene TRBV7-2 combines with J gene TRBJ2-1; D remains ambiguous. The CDR3 covers 16 residues. The V gene's germline CDR1 is SGHTA and CDR2 FQGNSA. V lost 1 base and J 0 bases, leaving 10 bases between the germline ends. This chain's CDR3 is CASSLDGTGSYNEQFF. The CDR3 DNA is TGTGCCAGCAGCTTAGACGGTACGGGCTCCTACAATGAGCAGTTCTTC.

This clone has a handful of counts. This CDR3 reads CASSQEQGALLSPLHF. In DNA, the CDR3 is TGTGCCAGCAGCCAAGAACAGGGGGCGCTTCTTTCACCCCTCCACTTT. The J gene is TRBJ1-6, the V gene TRBV14, with 9 bases identical to TRBD1. With V trimmed by 0 bases and J by 9 bases, 6 bases remained unmatched. Germline CDR1 reads SGHDN; CDR2 reads FVKESK. The CDR3 consists of 16 residues.

The genes are TRBV19 and TRBJ2-3; D is possibly TRBD1 (5 bases). This CDR3 has 13 residues. V was shortened by 3 bases and J by 4 bases, with 8 bases between the two germline ends. CDR1 LNHDA and CDR2 SQIVND come from the germline V gene (reference sequence). This CDR3 reads CASSIRVSDTQYF. DNA of the CDR3: TGTGCCAGTAGTATCAGGGTATCAGATACGCAGTATTTT.

J is TRBJ1-6 and V is TRBV11-2; 7 positions agree with TRBD1. V gave up 6 bases and J gave up 6 bases; unmatched junction bases: 8. The V gene's germline CDR1 is SGHAT and CDR2 FQNNGV. This CDR3 contains 15 residues. CDR3 bases: TGTGCCAGCAGACCCCGGACAGGCCGTAATTCACCCCTCCACTTT. Its translation is CASRPRTGRNSPLHF.

V is TRBV5-1 and J is TRBJ2-5; 12 bases agree with TRBD1. Germline V CDR1 and CDR2: SGHRS, YFSETQ. The V and J ends lost 0 bases and 5 bases, in that order; junction bases with no gene match: 5. This CDR3 region has 16 residues. The CDR3 DNA reads as TGCGCCAGCAGCTTGGGGGACAGGGGGCGAGGGGAGACCCAGTACTTC. Translated: CASSLGDRGRGETQYF.

The chain employs TRBV28 and TRBJ1-1; D perhaps matches TRBD1 (6 bases). Looked up from germline, CDR1 is MDHEN and CDR2 is SYDVKM. This CDR3 comprises 15 residues. Trimming removed 3 bases at V and 5 bases at J, with 16 bases between. The CDR3 coding sequence is TGTGCCAGCAGTTTGTTGGGGGCGCGGATGACTGAAGCTTTCTTT. Protein product: CASSLLGARMTEAFF.

CDR3 protein: CASSESQGKQYF. CDR3 nucleotide sequence: TGTGCCAGCAGTGAGTCGCAGGGCAAGCAGTACTTC. The chain couples TRBV2 to TRBJ2-7, with a possible D match to TRBD1 (5 bases). Germline V gives CDR1 SNHLY, CDR2 FYNNEI. The CDR3 extends over 12 amino acids. V was trimmed by 3 bases and J by 8 bases, leaving 11 bases between them. The full variable domain, completed using reference TRBV2 and TRBJ2-7, is EPEVTQTPSHQVTQMGQEVILRCVPISNHLYFYWYRQILGQKVEFLVSFYNNEISEKSEIFDDQFSVERPDGSNFTLKIRSTKLEDSAMYFCASSESQGKQYFGPGTRLTVT.

The chain is built from TRBV7-6 and TRBJ2-3; 11 bases match TRBD2. The CDR3 sequence is 15 residues long. Germline V gives CDR1 SGHVS, CDR2 FNYEAQ. V shed 3 bases, J shed 5 bases, and the junction held 4 bases outside the gene matches. The CDR3 sequence: CASSFTSGGQDTQYF. In DNA form, the CDR3 reads TGTGCCAGCAGCTTCACTAGCGGGGGCCAAGATACGCAGTATTTT.

The chain couples TRBV2 to TRBJ2-2; TRBD2 agrees at 9 bases. This CDR3 is 16 amino acids long. V lost 1 base and J lost 5; bases outside the gene matches: 5. Looked up from germline, CDR1 is SNHLY and CDR2 is FYNNEI. CDR3 bases: TGTGCCAGCAGTGAAGGGACTAGCGCAAGGACCGGGGAGCTGTTTTTT. Amino acid sequence: CASSEGTSARTGELFF.

The chain carries TRBV4-1 and TRBJ2-5; 14 bases align to TRBD2. Trimming cost V 0 bases and J 1 base; bases outside gene matches: 7. This CDR3 is 19 amino acids long. The germline V gene encodes CDR1 MGHRA and CDR2 YSYEKL. The CDR3 region is CASSQDQETSGGVQETQYF. In DNA form, the CDR3 reads TGCGCCAGCAGCCAAGATCAGGAGACTAGCGGGGGGGTCCAAGAGACCCAGTACTTC.

This chain joins TRBV16 and TRBJ2-2, with a tentative D call TRBD2 (5 bases). The V gene's germline CDR1 is KGHSY and CDR2 FQNENV. The germline V and J ends were trimmed by 4 bases and 3 bases, with 9 bases remaining between them. The CDR3 spans 14 residues. The CDR3 bases are TGTGCCAGCAGCCCGGGAAGGGACACCGGGGAGCTGTTTTTT. This sequence encodes CASSPGRDTGELFF.

A few counts support this clone. The chain carries TRBV5-1 and TRBJ1-6, with D perhaps TRBD1 (6 bases). The CDR3 is made up of 16 amino acids. Germline assignment: CDR1 SGHRS and CDR2 YFSETQ. Trimming took off 1 base at V and 9 bases at J, with 17 bases between the two ends. The CDR3 spells CASSLYGQYVLSPLHF. The CDR3, as DNA: TGCGCCAGCAGCTTGTACGGACAGTATGTTCTTTCACCCCTCCACTTT.

The CDR3 nucleotides are TGTGCCAGCGGACGGCTCCGGGACTTTGGAGAGGGCTACACCTTC. Translation gives CASGRLRDFGEGYTF. The chain recombines TRBV6-6 with TRBJ1-2; perhaps TRBD1 as D (5 bases). The CDR3 spans 15 residues. In germline, CDR1 is MNHNY, CDR2 SVGAGI (reference sequence). The germline V and J ends were trimmed by 8 bases and 8 bases, with 24 bases remaining between them.

The rearrangement joins TRBV7-9 to TRBJ1-4; TRBD1 aligns across 7 bases. CDR1 is SEHNR and CDR2 is FQNEAQ in the germline V gene (reference sequence). Trimming at V came to 5 bases and at J to 4 bases, leaving 7 bases not matched to a gene. The CDR3 has 15 amino acids. The CDR3 region is CASSPRDRLNEKLFF. The DNA of the CDR3 is TGTGCCAGCAGCCCCCGGGACAGACTTAATGAAAAACTGTTTTTT. Full variable domain (remainder filled in from reference TRBV7-9 and TRBJ1-4): DTGVSQNPRHKITKRGQNVTFRCDPISEHNRLYWYRQTLGQGPEFLTYFQNEAQLEKSRLLSDRFSAERPKGSFSTLEIQRTEQGDSAMYLCASSPRDRLNEKLFFGSGTQLSVL.

This clone was seen a single time. The rearrangement links TRBV6-1 to TRBJ1-3, with D tentatively TRBD1 (5 bases). The CDR3 covers 17 residues. V was shortened by 3 bases and J by 4 bases, with 19 bases between the two germline ends. Looked up from germline, CDR1 is MNHNS and CDR2 is SASEGT. CDR3 residues: CASSEGPQGTGGNTIYF. The CDR3, as DNA: TGTGCCAGCAGTGAGGGCCCCCAGGGTACTGGCGGAAACACCATATATTTT.

The rearrangement links TRBV6-2 or TRBV6-3 to TRBJ1-1; 8 bases agree with TRBD1. Germline V gives CDR1 MNHEY, CDR2 SVGEGT. CDR3 size: 14 residues. The V and J ends lost 4 bases and 4 bases, in that order; junction bases with no gene match: 5. The CDR3 DNA reads TGTGCCAGCAGTTTCAGGGGGCGTAGCACTGAAGCTTTCTTT. It encodes CASSFRGRSTEAFF.

This chain connects TRBV25-1 to TRBJ1-2; TRBD1 matches 9 bases. Germline V gene data show CDR1 as MGHDK and CDR2 as SYGVNS. This CDR3 is 13 amino acids long. V lost 8 bases to trimming and J lost 5 bases; unmatched junction nucleotides: 6. The DNA for the CDR3 is TGTGCCAGCTCCGGACAGGGGAGTTATGGCTACACCTTC. This gives the protein CASSGQGSYGYTF.

V usage is TRBV5-1 and J usage is TRBJ2-1; 7 bases match TRBD1. The CDR3 extends over 15 amino acids. The germline V gene encodes CDR1 SGHRS and CDR2 YFSETQ. Trimming removed 1 base from V and 3 bases from J; junction bases left unmatched: 4. The CDR3 loop is CASSLTGEGYNEQFF. The CDR3 DNA reads TGCGCCAGCAGCTTGACAGGGGAAGGCTACAATGAGCAGTTCTTC.

The V and J genes are TRBV16 and TRBJ1-2, with unresolved D. CDR1 and CDR2 (germline): KGHSY, FQNENV. This CDR3 region has 14 residues. Trimming removed 0 bases at V and 4 bases at J, with 9 bases between. The CDR3: CASSQSRQLYGYTF. For the CDR3, the DNA is TGTGCCAGCAGCCAATCGCGGCAGCTCTATGGCTACACCTTC.

The rearrangement uses TRBV6-5 and TRBJ1-3; no reliable D call. This CDR3 is built from 14 residues. The germline V and J ends were trimmed by 3 bases and 0 bases, with 6 bases remaining between them. Looked up from germline, CDR1 is MNHEY and CDR2 is SVGAGI. DNA of the CDR3: TGTGCCAGCAGTTATTTCAGCTCTGGAAACACCATATATTTT. It is translated as CASSYFSSGNTIYF.